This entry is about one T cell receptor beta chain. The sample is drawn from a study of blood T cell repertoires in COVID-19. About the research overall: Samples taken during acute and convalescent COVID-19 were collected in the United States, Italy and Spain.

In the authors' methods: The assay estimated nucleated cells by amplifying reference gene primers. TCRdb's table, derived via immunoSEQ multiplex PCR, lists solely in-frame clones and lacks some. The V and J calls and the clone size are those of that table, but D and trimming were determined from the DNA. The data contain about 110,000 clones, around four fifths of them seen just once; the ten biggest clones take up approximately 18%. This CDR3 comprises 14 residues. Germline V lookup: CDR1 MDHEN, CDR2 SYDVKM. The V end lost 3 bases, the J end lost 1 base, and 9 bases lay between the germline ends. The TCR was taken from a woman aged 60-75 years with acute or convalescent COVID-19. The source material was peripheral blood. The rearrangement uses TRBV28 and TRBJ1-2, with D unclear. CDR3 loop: CASSLRESNYGYTF. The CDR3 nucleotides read TGTGCCAGCAGTTTGAGGGAAAGTAACTATGGCTACACCTTC.